A selection of T cell receptor beta chains follows, all from one sample in a study of shared clonotypes between healthy human individuals. Method: immunoSEQ multiplex PCR; TCRdb's copy keeps in-frame clones and lacks some. Counted here are about 2.1 million clones, 80% to 95% occurring once; the ten biggest clones make up approximately 1.7%. What was sequenced was naive CD8+ T cells from PBMCs. The receptors shown here come from a man younger than 35 in good health. Some clones in this sample may be carry-over from other donors' samples. The CDR3 runs from the conserved cysteine through the conserved F or W.

v_gene: TRBV4-1; CDR3aa: CASSQGSGRGQPQHF
v_gene: TRBV19; CDR3aa: CASSRDRKGYTEAFF
v_gene: TRBV28; CDR3aa: CASSRTGATEAFF
v_gene: TRBV7-6; CDR3aa: CASSLGDRGPTDTQYF
v_gene: TRBV14; CDR3aa: CASSLWNYEQYF
v_gene: TRBV28; CDR3aa: CASRSGGKYSNQPQHF
v_gene: TRBV2; CDR3aa: CASSDHRGIDTF
v_gene: TRBV30; CDR3aa: CACTPGKHYSESEQYF
v_gene: TRBV9; CDR3aa: CARGRADSYEQYF
v_gene: TRBV2; CDR3aa: CASSAPAGGISSYNEQFF
v_gene: TRBV27; CDR3aa: CASSPSRGDWEETQYF
v_gene: TRBV7-9; CDR3aa: CASSTDRQDTQYF
v_gene: TRBV27; CDR3aa: CASSLFTGDVELFF
v_gene: TRBV6-5; CDR3aa: CATQPRQGYGYTF
v_gene: TRBV6-6; CDR3aa: CASSYPEGTGYGYTF
v_gene: TRBV11-2; CDR3aa: CASSHPPGPEGTEAFF
v_gene: TRBV7-9; CDR3aa: CASSKTTEAFF
v_gene: TRBV28; CDR3aa: CASSPFGTGREETQYF
v_gene: TRBV11-2; CDR3aa: CASSPAPERPYEQYF
v_gene: TRBV5-8; CDR3aa: CASSLGQGGNTEAFF
v_gene: TRBV4-1; CDR3aa: CASSQVWEVAYNEQFF
v_gene: TRBV7-3; CDR3aa: CASSLAGEATDTQYF
v_gene: TRBV2; CDR3aa: CASPSPEGRMETQYF
v_gene: TRBV7-2; CDR3aa: CASSRRLAADTQYF
v_gene: TRBV28; CDR3aa: CASSEWRDINEQFF
v_gene: TRBV4-1; CDR3aa: CASSQDPLVGSTDTQYF
v_gene: TRBV4-3; CDR3aa: CASSQDFGNEQYF
v_gene: TRBV29-1; CDR3aa: CSVESDSYEQYF